The rows below give T cell receptor beta chains drawn from one sample of a study of regulatory T cells in long-lasting Graves disease. TCRdb called the multiplex PCR reads again in MiXCR, with one record for every CDR3 protein. Of over 450,000 distinct CDR3 sequences in the sample, under 25% are singletons; the top ten hold 7.1%. Specimen: peripheral blood mononuclear cells (PBMCs), collected when the disease was refractory, from a patient treated with antithyroid drugs. The receptor set was obtained from a female donor with Graves disease. The CDR3 runs from the conserved cysteine through the conserved F or W. The D gene is left open where the match is weak. A row's size may be missing; if present it is once, few, many or a size class.

d_call: -
clone_size: few
cdr3_length: 15
j_call: TRBJ1-5
v_call: TRBV7-2
cdr3_aa: CASSLYGADYQPQHF
cdr3_nt: TGTGCCAGCAGCTTATACGGGGCAGACTATCAGCCCCAGCATTTT

d_call: -
clone_size: -
cdr3_length: 15
j_call: TRBJ1-1
v_call: TRBV30
cdr3_aa: CAWSRPGQRTVEAFF
cdr3_nt: TGTGCCTGGAGCCGCCCTGGACAGCGAACAGTTGAAGCTTTCTTT

d_call: TRBD1
clone_size: -
cdr3_length: 16
j_call: TRBJ1-5
v_call: TRBV24-1
cdr3_aa: CATSDPSTGGGQPQHF
cdr3_nt: TGTGCCACCAGTGACCCCTCGACAGGGGGCGGTCAGCCCCAGCATTTT

d_call: TRBD1
clone_size: many
cdr3_length: 18
j_call: TRBJ1-1
v_call: TRBV28
cdr3_aa: CASSFPRQGVTANTEAFF
cdr3_nt: TGTGCCAGCAGTTTCCCGAGACAGGGGGTGACGGCGAACACTGAAGCTTTCTTT

d_call: TRBD1
clone_size: few
cdr3_length: 16
j_call: TRBJ2-3
v_call: TRBV5-6
cdr3_aa: CASSLAGQGGTDTQYF
cdr3_nt: TGTGCCAGCAGCTTGGCAGGACAGGGGGGCACAGATACGCAGTATTTT

d_call: TRBD1
clone_size: -
cdr3_length: 15
j_call: TRBJ1-6
v_call: TRBV5-1
cdr3_aa: CASSWDSSANSPLHF
cdr3_nt: TGCGCCAGCAGCTGGGACAGCTCAGCGAATTCACCCCTCCACTTT

d_call: -
clone_size: many
cdr3_length: 16
j_call: TRBJ2-6
v_call: TRBV5-1
cdr3_aa: CASSPGWGSGANVLTF
cdr3_nt: TGCGCCAGCAGCCCGGGTTGGGGGTCTGGGGCCAACGTCCTGACTTTC

d_call: -
clone_size: many
cdr3_length: 14
j_call: TRBJ2-2
v_call: TRBV5-1
cdr3_aa: CASSLSGNTGELFF
cdr3_nt: TGCGCCAGCAGCTTGAGCGGAAACACCGGGGAGCTGTTTTTT

d_call: TRBD1
clone_size: few
cdr3_length: 16
j_call: TRBJ2-7
v_call: TRBV20-1
cdr3_aa: CSASSGQGKSSYEQYF
cdr3_nt: TGCAGTGCTAGCAGTGGACAGGGAAAAAGCTCCTACGAGCAGTACTTC

d_call: -
clone_size: many
cdr3_length: 12
j_call: TRBJ1-2
v_call: TRBV3-1
cdr3_aa: CASSSTQGGYTF
cdr3_nt: TGTGCCAGCAGCTCAACTCAGGGTGGCTACACCTTC

d_call: -
clone_size: few
cdr3_length: 23
j_call: TRBJ1-1
v_call: TRBV28
cdr3_aa: CASRSQQFSFSARRRTGITEAFF
cdr3_nt: TGTGCCAGCAGGAGTCAACAGTTTAGTTTTAGTGCCCGCCGGCGAACAGGGATAACTGAAGCTTTCTTT

d_call: -
clone_size: many
cdr3_length: 13
j_call: TRBJ2-7
v_call: TRBV9
cdr3_aa: CASSRGLSYEQYF
cdr3_nt: TGTGCCAGCAGCCGTGGTCTCTCCTACGAGCAGTACTTC

d_call: -
clone_size: -
cdr3_length: 15
j_call: TRBJ2-5
v_call: TRBV18
cdr3_aa: CASSPREGREETQYF
cdr3_nt: TGTGCCAGCTCACCAAGGGAAGGCAGGGAAGAGACCCAGTACTTC

d_call: -
clone_size: -
cdr3_length: 15
j_call: TRBJ2-4
v_call: TRBV7-2
cdr3_aa: CASSSTSVGKNIQYF
cdr3_nt: TGTGCCAGCAGCTCTACTTCAGTTGGCAAAAACATTCAGTACTTC

d_call: TRBD1
clone_size: -
cdr3_length: 14
j_call: TRBJ2-1
v_call: TRBV28
cdr3_aa: CASKGTGGYNEQFF
cdr3_nt: TGTGCCAGCAAAGGGACAGGGGGTTACAATGAGCAGTTCTTC

d_call: TRBD2
clone_size: once
cdr3_length: 17
j_call: TRBJ2-1
v_call: TRBV11-1
cdr3_aa: CASGFFLSGGRVYEQFF
cdr3_nt: TGTGCCAGCGGCTTCTTCCTCAGCGGGGGGAGGGTTTATGAGCAGTTCTTC

d_call: -
clone_size: -
cdr3_length: 16
j_call: TRBJ2-5
v_call: TRBV28
cdr3_aa: CASTLTLGGAQETQYF
cdr3_nt: TGTGCCAGCACCTTGACCCTTGGCGGGGCACAAGAGACCCAGTACTTC